This T cell receptor (beta chain) originates from a study of response to subunit inactivated influenza vaccine. Study results and caveats: The authors suggested that every seasonal influenza vaccination recruits few new T cells.

Looked up from germline, CDR1 is DFQATT and CDR2 is SNEGSKA (reference sequence). CDR3 length: 13 residues. Trimming shortened V by 5 bases and J by 4 bases, and 15 bases separated the two germline ends. Via MiXCR, TCRdb re-called the RT-PCR reads, giving one row per CDR3 protein. The sample has under 850,000 distinct CDR3 sequences, approximately 17% seen once. This clonotype was counted ten times or more. What it recognizes is unknown. This chain links TRBV20-1 with TRBJ2-7; D gene uncertain. The receptor comes from a man aged 45-65 years who received an inactivated influenza vaccine. This sample comprised PBMCs from blood, obtained about 5 days after vaccination. The CDR3 here is CSAAIRGPYEQYF. As DNA, the CDR3 is TGCAGTGCTGCCATCAGAGGTCCTTACGAGCAGTACTTC.